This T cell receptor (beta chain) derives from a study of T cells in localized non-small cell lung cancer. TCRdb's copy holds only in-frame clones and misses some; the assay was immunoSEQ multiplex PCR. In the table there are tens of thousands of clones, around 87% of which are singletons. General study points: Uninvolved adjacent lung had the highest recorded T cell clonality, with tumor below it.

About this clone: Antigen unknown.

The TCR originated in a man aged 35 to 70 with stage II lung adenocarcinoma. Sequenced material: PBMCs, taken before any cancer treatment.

This chain's CDR3 is CASSEALRGTDTQYF. CDR3 DNA: TGTGCCAGCAGTGAAGCGCTCAGGGGCACAGATACGCAGTATTTT. V is TRBV6-1 and J is TRBJ2-3; tentatively, D is TRBD1 (5 bases). V was clipped by 0 bases and J by 1 base, with 8 bases between them. The V gene's germline CDR1 is MNHNS and CDR2 SASEGT. There are 15 residues in the CDR3.